This TCR beta chain was sequenced for a study of PD-1 blockade in classical Hodgkin lymphoma. Sequencing was performed with immunoSEQ multiplex PCR; in TCRdb, only in-frame clones are kept and a portion is missing. The sample consists of 84,000 or so clones, approximately 91% of them appearing once. Germline V lookup: CDR1 MGHRA, CDR2 YSYEKL. The CDR3 length is 17 residues. Deletions cut 6 bases from V and 3 bases from J, with 21 bases between. Autologous stem cell transplantation was followed by relapse in every patient, and brentuximab vedotin exposure varied. About this clone: The antigen is unknown.

General study findings and limits: Prior to therapy, complete responders displayed diversity much like that of newly diagnosed patients. Any patient who commenced nivolumab under 1 year after ASCT was excluded.

The sample consisted of peripheral blood mononuclear cells (PBMCs), taken before the second cycle of nivolumab. The chain employs TRBV4-1 and TRBJ1-5, with D maybe TRBD1 (6 bases). The sequence derives from a human donor with classical Hodgkin lymphoma. The CDR3 DNA reads as TGCGCCAGCAGTCCTGGGACACCCCTTTTTGTCAATCAGCCCCAGCATTTT. It yields the protein CASSPGTPLFVNQPQHF.